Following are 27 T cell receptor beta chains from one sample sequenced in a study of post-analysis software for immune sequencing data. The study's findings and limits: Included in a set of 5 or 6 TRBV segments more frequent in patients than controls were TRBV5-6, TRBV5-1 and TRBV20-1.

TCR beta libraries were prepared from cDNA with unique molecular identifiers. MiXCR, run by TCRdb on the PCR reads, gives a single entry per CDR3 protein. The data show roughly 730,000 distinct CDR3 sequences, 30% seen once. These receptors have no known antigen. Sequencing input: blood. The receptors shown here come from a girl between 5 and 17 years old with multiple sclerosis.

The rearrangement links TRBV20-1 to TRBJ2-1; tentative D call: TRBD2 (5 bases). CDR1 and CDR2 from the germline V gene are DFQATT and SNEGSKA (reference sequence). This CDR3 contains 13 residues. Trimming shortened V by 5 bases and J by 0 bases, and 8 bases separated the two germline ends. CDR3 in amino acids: CSAGRGSYNEQFF. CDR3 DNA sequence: TGCAGTGCTGGCCGGGGCTCCTACAATGAGCAGTTCTTC.

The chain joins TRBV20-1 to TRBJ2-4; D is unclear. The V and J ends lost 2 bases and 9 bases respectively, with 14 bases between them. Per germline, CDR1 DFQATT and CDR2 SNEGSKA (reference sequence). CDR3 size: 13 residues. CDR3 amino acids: CSARRRSPSIQYF. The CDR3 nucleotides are TGCAGTGCTAGACGACGGTCTCCATCCATTCAGTACTTC.

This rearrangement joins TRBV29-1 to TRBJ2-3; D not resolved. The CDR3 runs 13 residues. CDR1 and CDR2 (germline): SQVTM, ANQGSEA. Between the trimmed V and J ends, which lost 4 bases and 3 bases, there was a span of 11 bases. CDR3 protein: CSVAGLRTDTQYF. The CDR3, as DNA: TGCAGCGTTGCCGGCTTAAGGACAGATACGCAGTATTTT.

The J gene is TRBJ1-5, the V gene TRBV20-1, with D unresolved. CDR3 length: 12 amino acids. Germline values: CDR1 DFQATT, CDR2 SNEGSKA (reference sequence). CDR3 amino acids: CRAGPDNQPQHF. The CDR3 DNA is TGCAGGGCTGGACCAGACAACCAGCCCCAGCATTTT.

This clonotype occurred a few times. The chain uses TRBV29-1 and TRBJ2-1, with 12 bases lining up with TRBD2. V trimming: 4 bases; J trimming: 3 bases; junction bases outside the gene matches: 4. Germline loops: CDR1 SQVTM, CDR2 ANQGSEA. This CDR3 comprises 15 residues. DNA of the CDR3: TGCAGCGTTGCTTCTAGCGGGAGGGGCTACAATGAGCAGTTCTTC. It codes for CSVASSGRGYNEQFF.

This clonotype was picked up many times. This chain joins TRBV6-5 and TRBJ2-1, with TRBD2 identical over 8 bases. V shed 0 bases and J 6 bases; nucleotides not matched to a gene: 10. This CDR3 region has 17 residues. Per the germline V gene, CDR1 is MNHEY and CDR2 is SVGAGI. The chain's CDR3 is CASSYSTGAGGINEQFF. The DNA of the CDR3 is TGTGCCAGCAGTTACTCGACTGGGGCGGGAGGTATCAATGAGCAGTTCTTC.

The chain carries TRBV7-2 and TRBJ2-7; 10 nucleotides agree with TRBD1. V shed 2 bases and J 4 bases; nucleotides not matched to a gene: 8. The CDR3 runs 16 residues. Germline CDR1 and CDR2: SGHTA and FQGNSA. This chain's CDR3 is CASSLRGQGIWYEQYF. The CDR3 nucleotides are TGTGCCAGCAGCTTAAGGGGACAGGGGATCTGGTACGAGCAGTACTTC.

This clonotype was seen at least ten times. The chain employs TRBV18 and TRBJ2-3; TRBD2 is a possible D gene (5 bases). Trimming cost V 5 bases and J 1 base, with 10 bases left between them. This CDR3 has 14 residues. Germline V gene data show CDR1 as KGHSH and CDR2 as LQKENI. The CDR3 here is CASSSLSGTDTQYF. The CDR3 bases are TGTGCCAGCTCATCCCTTAGCGGCACAGATACGCAGTATTTT.

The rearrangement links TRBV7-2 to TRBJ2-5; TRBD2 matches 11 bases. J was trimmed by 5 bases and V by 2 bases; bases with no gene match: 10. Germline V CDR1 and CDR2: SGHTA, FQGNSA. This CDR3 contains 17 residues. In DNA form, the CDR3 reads TGTGCCAGCAGCTTACGGTTTTCTAGCGGGGGGTCTGAGACCCAGTACTTC. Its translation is CASSLRFSSGGSETQYF.

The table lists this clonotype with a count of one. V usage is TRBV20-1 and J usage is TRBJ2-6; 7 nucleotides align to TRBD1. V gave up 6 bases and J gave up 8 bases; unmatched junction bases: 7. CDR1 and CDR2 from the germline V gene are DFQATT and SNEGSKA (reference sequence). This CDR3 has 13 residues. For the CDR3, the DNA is TGCAGTGCGCCGCTGACAGGGACCAACGTCCTGACTTTC. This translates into CSAPLTGTNVLTF.

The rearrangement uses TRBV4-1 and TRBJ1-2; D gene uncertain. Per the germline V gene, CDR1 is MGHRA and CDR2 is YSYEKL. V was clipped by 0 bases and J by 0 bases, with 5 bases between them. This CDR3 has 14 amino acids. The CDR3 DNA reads TGCGCCAGCAGCCAAGAAGGGACTAACTATGGCTACACCTTC. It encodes CASSQEGTNYGYTF.

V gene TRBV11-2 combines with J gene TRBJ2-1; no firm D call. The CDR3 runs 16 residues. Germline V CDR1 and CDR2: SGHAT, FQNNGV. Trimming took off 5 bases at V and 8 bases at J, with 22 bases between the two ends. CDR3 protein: CASSPLKTRITDEQFF. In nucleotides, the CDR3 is TGTGCCAGCAGCCCCCTAAAGACGAGGATCACCGATGAGCAGTTCTTC.

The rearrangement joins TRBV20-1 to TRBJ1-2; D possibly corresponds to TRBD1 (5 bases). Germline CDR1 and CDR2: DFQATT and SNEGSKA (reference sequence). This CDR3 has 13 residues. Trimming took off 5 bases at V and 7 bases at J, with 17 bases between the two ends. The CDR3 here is CSAPPSGGGGYTF. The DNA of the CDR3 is TGCAGTGCTCCTCCTTCCGGGGGTGGTGGCTACACCTTC.

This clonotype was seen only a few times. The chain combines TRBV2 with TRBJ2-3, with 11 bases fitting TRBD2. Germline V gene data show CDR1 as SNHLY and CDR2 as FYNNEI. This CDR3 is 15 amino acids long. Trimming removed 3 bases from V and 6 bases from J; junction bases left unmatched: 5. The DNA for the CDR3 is TGTGCCAGCAGTGAGACTAGCGGGATCAGGGATACGCAGTATTTT. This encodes CASSETSGIRDTQYF.

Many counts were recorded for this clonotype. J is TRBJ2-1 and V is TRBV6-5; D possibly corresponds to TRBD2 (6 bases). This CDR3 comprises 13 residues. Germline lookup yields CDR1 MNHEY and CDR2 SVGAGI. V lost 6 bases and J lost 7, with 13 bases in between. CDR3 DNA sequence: TGTGCCAGCAGGAGCCCCGCGGGAAATGAGCAGTTCTTC. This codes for CASRSPAGNEQFF.

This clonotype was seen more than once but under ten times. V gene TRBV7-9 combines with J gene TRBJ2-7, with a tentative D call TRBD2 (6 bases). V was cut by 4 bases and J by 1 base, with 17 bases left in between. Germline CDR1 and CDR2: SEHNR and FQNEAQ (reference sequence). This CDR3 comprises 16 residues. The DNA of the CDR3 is TGTGCCAGCAGCTCGGGGGACGTAACTATTTCCTACGAGCAGTACTTC. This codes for CASSSGDVTISYEQYF.

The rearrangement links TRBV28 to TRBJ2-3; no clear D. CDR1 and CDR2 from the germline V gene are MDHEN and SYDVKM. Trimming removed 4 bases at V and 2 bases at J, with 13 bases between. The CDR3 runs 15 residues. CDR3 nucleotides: TGTGCCAGCAGTTCCCCTGCCAGGCCCACAGATACGCAGTATTTT. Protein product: CASSSPARPTDTQYF.

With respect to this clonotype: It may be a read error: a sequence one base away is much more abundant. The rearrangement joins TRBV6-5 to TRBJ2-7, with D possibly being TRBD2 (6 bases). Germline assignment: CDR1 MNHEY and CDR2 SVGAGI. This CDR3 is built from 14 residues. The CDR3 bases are TGTGCCTGCAGTTACTCCGCGGGAACCTACGAGCAGTACTTC. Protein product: CACSYSAGTYEQYF.

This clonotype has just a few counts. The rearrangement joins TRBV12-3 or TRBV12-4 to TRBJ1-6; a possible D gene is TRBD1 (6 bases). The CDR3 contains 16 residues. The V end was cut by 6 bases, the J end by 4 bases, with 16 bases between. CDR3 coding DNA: TGTGCCAGCAGCCCAGCAGGGGCCCCTTATAATTCACCCCTCCACTTT. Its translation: CASSPAGAPYNSPLHF.

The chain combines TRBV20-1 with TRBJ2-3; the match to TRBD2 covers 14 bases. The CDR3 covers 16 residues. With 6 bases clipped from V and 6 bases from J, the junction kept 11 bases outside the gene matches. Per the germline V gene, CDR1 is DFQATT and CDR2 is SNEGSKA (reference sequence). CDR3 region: CSAQTGTSGSADTQYF. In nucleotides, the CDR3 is TGCAGTGCCCAGACCGGGACTAGCGGGAGTGCCGATACGCAGTATTTT.

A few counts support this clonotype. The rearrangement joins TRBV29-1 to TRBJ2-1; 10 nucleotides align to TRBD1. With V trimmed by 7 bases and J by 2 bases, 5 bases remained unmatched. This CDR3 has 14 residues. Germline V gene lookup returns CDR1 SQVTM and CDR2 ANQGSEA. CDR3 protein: CSARDRGTYNEQFF. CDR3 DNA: TGCAGCGCCAGGGACAGGGGAACCTACAATGAGCAGTTCTTC.

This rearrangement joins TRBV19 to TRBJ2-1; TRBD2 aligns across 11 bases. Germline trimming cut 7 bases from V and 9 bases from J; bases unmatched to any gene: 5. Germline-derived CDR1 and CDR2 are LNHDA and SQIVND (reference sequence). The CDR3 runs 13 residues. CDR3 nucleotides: TGTGCCAGTAAACTAGCGGGAGTTGGTGAGCAGTTCTTC. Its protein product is CASKLAGVGEQFF.

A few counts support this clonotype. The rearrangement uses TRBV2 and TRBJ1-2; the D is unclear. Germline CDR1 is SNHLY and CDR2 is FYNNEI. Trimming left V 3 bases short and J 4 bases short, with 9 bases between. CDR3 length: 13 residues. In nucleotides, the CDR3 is TGTGCCAGCAGTGACAGACGTGGCTATGGCTACACCTTC. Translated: CASSDRRGYGYTF.

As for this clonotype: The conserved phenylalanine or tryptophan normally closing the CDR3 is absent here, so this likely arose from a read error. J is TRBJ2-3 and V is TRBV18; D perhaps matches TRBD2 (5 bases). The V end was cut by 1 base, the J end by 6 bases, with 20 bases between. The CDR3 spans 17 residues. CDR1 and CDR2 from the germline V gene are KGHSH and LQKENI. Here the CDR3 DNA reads TGTGCCAGCTCACCACGTATCGCGGGTCCACTCGGGGATACGCAGTATGTT. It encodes CASSPRIAGPLGDTQYV.

The CDR3 spells CASSPELGTDTQYF. Written as DNA, the CDR3 is TGTGCCAGCAGCCCCGAACTCGGCACAGATACGCAGTATTTT. This chain links TRBV7-9 with TRBJ2-3; no firm D call. CDR3 length: 14 residues. CDR1 is SEHNR and CDR2 is FQNEAQ in the germline V gene (reference sequence). V lost 5 bases and J lost 1, with 10 bases in between.

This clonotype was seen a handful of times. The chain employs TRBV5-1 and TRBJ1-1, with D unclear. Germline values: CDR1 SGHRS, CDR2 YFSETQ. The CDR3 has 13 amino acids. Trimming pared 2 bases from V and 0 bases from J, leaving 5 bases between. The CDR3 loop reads CASSFTVNTEAFF. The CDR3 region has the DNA TGCGCCAGCAGCTTTACAGTGAACACTGAAGCTTTCTTT. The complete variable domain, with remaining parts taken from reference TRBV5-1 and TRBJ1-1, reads KAGVTQTPRYLIKTRGQQVTLSCSPISGHRSVSWYQQTPGQGLQFLFEYFSETQRNKGNFPGRFSGRQFSNSRSEMNVSTLELGDSALYLCASSFTVNTEAFFGQGTRLTVV.

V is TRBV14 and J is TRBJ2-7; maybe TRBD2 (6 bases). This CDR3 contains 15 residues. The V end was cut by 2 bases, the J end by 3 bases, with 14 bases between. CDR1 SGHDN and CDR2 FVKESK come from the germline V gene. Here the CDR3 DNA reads TGTGCCAGCAGCCAACCCCAGGCGGGGATCTACGAGCAGTACTTC. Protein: CASSQPQAGIYEQYF. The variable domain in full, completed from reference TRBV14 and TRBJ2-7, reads EAGVTQFPSHSVIEKGQTVTLRCDPISGHDNLYWYRRVMGKEIKFLLHFVKESKQDESGMPNNRFLAERTGGTYSTLKVQPAELEDSGVYFCASSQPQAGIYEQYFGPGTRLTVT.